Listed below are T cell receptor beta chains from one sample, sequenced in a study of PD-1 blockade in classical Hodgkin lymphoma. Data came from immunoSEQ multiplex PCR; TCRdb stores just in-frame clones and leaves some out. This table has some 46,000 clones, about 78% appearing once. Source: peripheral blood mononuclear cells (PBMCs), taken before the second cycle of nivolumab. The receptors were sampled from a human donor with classical Hodgkin lymphoma. Each CDR3 is given with its conserved first and last residue. The D gene is left open where the match is weak. Size tells how often a clone was seen (once, few, many) or the class of an expanded clone, and some rows leave it out.

j_call d_call cdr3_length v_call clone_size cdr3_nt cdr3_aa
TRBJ1-1 . 16 TRBV6-5 . TGTGCCAGCAGTTACTCGGGTGTAGGGGTAAGCACTGAAGCTTTCTTT CASSYSGVGVSTEAFF
TRBJ2-7 . 13 TRBV6-5 . TGTGCCAGCAGTTACCGGGGCTCCTACGAGCAGTACTTC CASSYRGSYEQYF
TRBJ2-7 . 14 TRBV1 . TGCACCAGCAGCCAAGTGACAGGGGATAGCGAGCAGTACTTC CTSSQVTGDSEQYF
TRBJ2-2 . 15 TRBV5-1 . TGCGCCAGCAGCTTGGTTCCAGGGAACACCGGGGAGCTGTTTTTT CASSLVPGNTGELFF
TRBJ2-7 . 13 TRBV6-6 . TGTGCCAGCTTGGCCGGACCTTCCTACGAGCAGTACTTC CASLAGPSYEQYF
TRBJ2-1 . 17 TRBV27 few TGTGCCAGCAGTCAGGGTTGGGGGAGGTCTTCCTACAATGAGCAGTTCTTC CASSQGWGRSSYNEQFF
TRBJ2-7 TRBD1 11 TRBV28 . TGTGCCAGCAGTCAGACAGGGGAGCAGTACTTC CASSQTGEQYF
TRBJ2-3 . 16 TRBV5-4 . TGTGCCAGCAGCTTGGCCGACCAGATCATCACAGATACGCAGTATTTT CASSLADQIITDTQYF
TRBJ2-3 . 11 TRBV20-1 few TGCAGTGCGCTGGGCCCAGATACGCAGTATTTT CSALGPDTQYF
TRBJ1-4 . 13 TRBV4-1 . TGCGCCAGCGGCACAGCAACTAATGAAAAACTGTTTTTT CASGTATNEKLFF
TRBJ1-2 . 12 TRBV29-1 many TGCAGCGTTGGCTCGGTTGATGGAGGCTACACCTTC CSVGSVDGGYTF
TRBJ2-6 . 16 TRBV5-1 once TGCGCCAGCAGCCTACAACCGGTCTCTGGGGCCAACGTCCTGACTTTC CASSLQPVSGANVLTF
TRBJ1-4 TRBD1 18 TRBV4-3 . TGCGCCAGCAGCCACCTCGTCCCGGGACAGGGAAATAATGAAAAACTGTTTTTT CASSHLVPGQGNNEKLFF
TRBJ2-2 TRBD1 14 TRBV9 . TGTGCCAGCAGCGTGACGACAGGGCCCGGGGAGCTGTTTTTT CASSVTTGPGELFF
TRBJ1-1 TRBD1 16 TRBV9 . TGTGCCAGCAGCGTAAACCCAAGGCAGGGGGACACTGAAGCTTTCTTT CASSVNPRQGDTEAFF
TRBJ1-1 . 12 TRBV11-3 few TGTGCCAGCAGCTCTAGGGTGGCTGAAGCTTTCTTT CASSSRVAEAFF
TRBJ2-7 . 14 TRBV7-8 . TGTGCCAGCAGCTGGCAGGACAATGGCTACGAGCAGTACTTC CASSWQDNGYEQYF
TRBJ1-5 . 15 TRBV7-2 many TGTGCCAGCAGCTTAGTAACAGGGAGCAATCAGCCCCAGCATTTT CASSLVTGSNQPQHF
TRBJ2-2 . 15 TRBV18 . TGTGCCAGCTCACCACCGGGAGGAATCACCGGGGAGCTGTTTTTT CASSPPGGITGELFF
TRBJ1-1 . 13 TRBV6-4 . TGTGCCAGCAGTATACATTCGAGGGGAGAAGCTTTCTTT CASSIHSRGEAFF
TRBJ2-7 . 17 TRBV12-2 . TGTGCAAGTCGCTTAGCGTCTTGGAAGGGTCCACCCTACGAGCAGTACTTC CASRLASWKGPPYEQYF
TRBJ1-5 . 14 TRBV5-1 . TGCGCCAGCAGCTTTGGAGTAAGCAATCAGCCCCAGCATTTT CASSFGVSNQPQHF
TRBJ1-2 . 16 TRBV4-2 . TGTGCCAGCAGCCGAGTCTCCGGGGACACGGCGGGCGGCTACACCTTC CASSRVSGDTAGGYTF
TRBJ2-2 . 13 TRBV7-8 . TGTGCCAGCAGCTTGGTGGACACCGGGGAGCTGTTTTTT CASSLVDTGELFF
TRBJ1-4 TRBD1 16 TRBV27 once TGTGCCAGCAGTTCCAGAGCAGGGGGCACTAATGAAAAACTGTTTTTT CASSSRAGGTNEKLFF
TRBJ1-1 . 13 TRBV5-4 . TGTGCCAGCAGCTTGGCCCCCGACACACAGGCTTTCTTT CASSLAPDTQAFF
TRBJ2-3 TRBD1 16 TRBV2 . TGTGCCAGCAGGGGCTCGGACAGGGGGTTAACAGATACGCAGTATTTT CASRGSDRGLTDTQYF
TRBJ2-3 TRBD2 16 TRBV10-3 . TGTGCCATCAGTTCCGGGACTAGCGGGAGTACAGATACGCAGTATTTT CAISSGTSGSTDTQYF
TRBJ1-1 TRBD1 18 TRBV28 few TGTGCCAGCAGTTTTGGGGGTTACAGGGGGCGCATATCTCCAGAAGCTTTCTTT CASSFGGYRGRISPEAFF
TRBJ1-1 TRBD1 14 TRBV6-5 once TGTGCCAGCAGTTACTCGACAGGGCATGTTGAAGCTTTCTTT CASSYSTGHVEAFF
TRBJ2-6 . 17 TRBV27 . TGTGCCAGCAGTTCAGTCGGAATATTCTCTGGGGCCAACGTCCTGACTTTC CASSSVGIFSGANVLTF
TRBJ1-3 . 15 TRBV6-5 . TGTGCCAGCAGTTACTCGCGGGGCTCTGGAAACACCATATATTTT CASSYSRGSGNTIYF